The sequence of this TCR beta chain was determined in a study of CD8 T cells in Susac syndrome. RNA totalling roughly 0.45 to 1 ug underwent reverse transcription with random hexamers. The authors amplified TCR beta CDR3 across 54 Vbeta and 13 Jbeta using immunoSEQ multiplex PCR. TCRdb passed the immunoSEQ multiplex PCR reads through MiXCR, listing each CDR3 protein once. Here the sample spans 150,000 to 250,000 distinct CDR3 sequences, about 96% being singletons. Sequencing was performed on CD4+ T cells from PBMCs. The receptor's source is a human donor with multiple sclerosis.

The CDR3 sequence: CASSLGTSGVETQYF. CDR3 coding DNA: TGTGCCAGCAGCTTAGGGACTAGCGGGGTTGAGACCCAGTACTTC. The rearrangement links TRBV11-2 to TRBJ2-5, with 12 nucleotides matching TRBD2. Germline values: CDR1 SGHAT, CDR2 FQNNGV. The V gene end was trimmed by 1 base and the J gene end by 5 bases; junction bases not matched to a gene: 2. The CDR3 totals 15 residues. Variable domain in full (rest from reference TRBV11-2 and TRBJ2-5): EAGVAQSPRYKIIEKRQSVAFWCNPISGHATLYWYQQILGQGPKLLIQFQNNGVVDDSQLPKDRFSAERLKGVDSTLKIQPAKLEDSAVYLCASSLGTSGVETQYFGPGTRLLVL.